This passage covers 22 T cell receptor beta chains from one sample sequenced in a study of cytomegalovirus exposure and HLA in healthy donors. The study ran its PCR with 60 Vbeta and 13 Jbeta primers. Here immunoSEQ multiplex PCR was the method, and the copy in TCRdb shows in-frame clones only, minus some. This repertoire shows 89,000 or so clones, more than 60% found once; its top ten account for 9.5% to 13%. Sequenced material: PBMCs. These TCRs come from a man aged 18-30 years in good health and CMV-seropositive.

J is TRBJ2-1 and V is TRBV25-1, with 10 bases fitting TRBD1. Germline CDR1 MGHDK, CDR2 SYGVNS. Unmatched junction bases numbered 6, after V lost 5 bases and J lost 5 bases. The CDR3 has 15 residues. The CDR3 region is CASSSPDRGDNEQFF. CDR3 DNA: TGTGCCAGCAGTTCCCCGGACAGGGGGGACAATGAGCAGTTCTTC.

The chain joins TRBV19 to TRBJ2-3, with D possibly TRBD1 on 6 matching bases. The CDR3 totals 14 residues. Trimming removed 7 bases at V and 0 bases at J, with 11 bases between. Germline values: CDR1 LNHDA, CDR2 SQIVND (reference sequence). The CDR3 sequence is CASNPQGSTDTQYF. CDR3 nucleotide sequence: TGTGCCAGTAATCCACAGGGTAGCACAGATACGCAGTATTTT. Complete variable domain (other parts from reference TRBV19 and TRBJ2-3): DGGITQSPKYLFRKEGQNVTLSCEQNLNHDAMYWYRQDPGQGLRLIYYSQIVNDFQKGDIAEGYSVSREKKESFPLTVTSAQKNPTAFYLCASNPQGSTDTQYFGPGTRLTVL.

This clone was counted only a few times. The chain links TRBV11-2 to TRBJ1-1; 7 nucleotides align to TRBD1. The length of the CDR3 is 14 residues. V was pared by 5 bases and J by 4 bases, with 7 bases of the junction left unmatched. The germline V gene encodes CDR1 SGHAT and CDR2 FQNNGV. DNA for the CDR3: TGTGCCAGCAGCCTAAATACAGGGGCCACTGAAGCTTTCTTT. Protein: CASSLNTGATEAFF.

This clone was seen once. Here the CDR3 reads CASSQSPGQVGYGYTF. CDR3 DNA sequence: TGTGCCAGCAGCCAATCGCCGGGACAGGTGGGCTATGGCTACACCTTC. This chain connects TRBV16 to TRBJ1-2, with 8 bases that match TRBD1. Germline V CDR1 and CDR2: KGHSY, FQNENV. The CDR3 has 16 residues. The ends lost 0 bases at V and 4 bases at J; junction bases unmatched: 7.

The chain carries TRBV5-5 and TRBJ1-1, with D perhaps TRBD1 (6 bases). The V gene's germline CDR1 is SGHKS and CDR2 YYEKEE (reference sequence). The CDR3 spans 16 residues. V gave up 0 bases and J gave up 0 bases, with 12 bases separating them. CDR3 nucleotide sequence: TGTGCCAGCAGCTTGGGGTTGGGACACATGAACACTGAAGCTTTCTTT. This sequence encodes CASSLGLGHMNTEAFF.

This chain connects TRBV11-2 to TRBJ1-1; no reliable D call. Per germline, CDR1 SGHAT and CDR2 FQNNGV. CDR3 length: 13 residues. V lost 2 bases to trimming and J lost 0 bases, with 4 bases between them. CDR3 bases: TGTGCCAGCAGCTTAATATTGAACACTGAAGCTTTCTTT. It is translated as CASSLILNTEAFF.

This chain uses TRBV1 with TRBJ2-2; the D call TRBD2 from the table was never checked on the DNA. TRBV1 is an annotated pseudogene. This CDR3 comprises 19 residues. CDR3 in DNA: TGCACCAGCAGCCCGGAGGTAGTGCGGGGGGCCTATTACACCGGGGAGCTGTTTTTT. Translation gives CTSSPEVVRGAYYTGELFF.

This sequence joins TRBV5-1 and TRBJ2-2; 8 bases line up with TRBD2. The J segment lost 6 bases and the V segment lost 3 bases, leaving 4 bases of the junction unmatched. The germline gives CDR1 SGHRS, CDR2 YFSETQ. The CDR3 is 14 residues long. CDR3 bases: TGCGCCAGCAGCTACCCGGGACTAGCCGGGGAGCTGTTTTTT. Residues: CASSYPGLAGELFF.

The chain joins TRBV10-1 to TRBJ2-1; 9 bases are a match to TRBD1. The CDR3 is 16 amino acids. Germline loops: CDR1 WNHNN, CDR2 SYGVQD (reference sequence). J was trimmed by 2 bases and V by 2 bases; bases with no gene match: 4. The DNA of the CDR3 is TGCGCCAGCAGTGAGATCCGGACAGGGGCCTACAATGAGCAGTTCTTC. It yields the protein CASSEIRTGAYNEQFF.

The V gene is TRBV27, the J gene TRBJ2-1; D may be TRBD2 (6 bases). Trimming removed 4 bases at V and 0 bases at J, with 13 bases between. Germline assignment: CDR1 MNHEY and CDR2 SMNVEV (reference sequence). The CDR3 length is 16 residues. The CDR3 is CASSSAGHSSYNEQFF. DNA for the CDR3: TGTGCCAGCAGTTCTGCGGGGCATAGCTCCTACAATGAGCAGTTCTTC.

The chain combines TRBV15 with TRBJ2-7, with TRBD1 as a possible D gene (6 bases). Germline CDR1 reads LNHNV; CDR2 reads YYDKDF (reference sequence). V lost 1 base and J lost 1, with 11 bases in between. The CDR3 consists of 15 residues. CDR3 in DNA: TGTGCCACCAGCAGAGGGACAGCTCTATCCTACGAGCAGTACTTC. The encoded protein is CATSRGTALSYEQYF.

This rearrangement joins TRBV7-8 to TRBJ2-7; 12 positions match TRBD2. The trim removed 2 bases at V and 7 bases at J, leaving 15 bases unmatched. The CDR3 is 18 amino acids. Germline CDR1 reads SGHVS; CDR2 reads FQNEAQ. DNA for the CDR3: TGTGCCAGCAGCTTAAAGGCTAGCGGGGGGGAACCCGTTGGGGAGCAGTACTTC. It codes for CASSLKASGGEPVGEQYF. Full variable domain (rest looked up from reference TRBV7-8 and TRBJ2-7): GAGVSQSPRYKVAKRGQDVALRCDPISGHVSLFWYQQALGQGPEFLTYFQNEAQLDKSGLPSDRFFAERPEGSVSTLKIQRTQQEDSAVYLCASSLKASGGEPVGEQYFGPGTRLTVT.

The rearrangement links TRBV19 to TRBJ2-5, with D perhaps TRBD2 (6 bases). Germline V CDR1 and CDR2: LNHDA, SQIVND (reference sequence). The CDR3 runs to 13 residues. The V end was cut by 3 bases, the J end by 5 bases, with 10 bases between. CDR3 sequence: CASSILRGETQYF. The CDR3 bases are TGTGCCAGTAGTATTTTACGGGGGGAGACCCAGTACTTC.

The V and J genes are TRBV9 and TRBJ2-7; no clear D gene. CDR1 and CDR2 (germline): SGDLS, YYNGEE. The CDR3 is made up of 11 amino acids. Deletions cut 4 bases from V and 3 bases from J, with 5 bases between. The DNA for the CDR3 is TGTGCCAGCAGCACCAGCTACGAGCAGTACTTC. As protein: CASSTSYEQYF.

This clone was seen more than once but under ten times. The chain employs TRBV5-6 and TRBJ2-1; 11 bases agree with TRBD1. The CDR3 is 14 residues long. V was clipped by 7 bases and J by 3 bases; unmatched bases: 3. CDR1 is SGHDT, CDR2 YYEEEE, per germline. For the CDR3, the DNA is TGTGCCAGCGGAGGGACAGGGGGCTACAATGAGCAGTTCTTC. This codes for CASGGTGGYNEQFF.

Here the CDR3 DNA reads TGTGCCAGCAGTTCGGGACAGGGTAACTACAATGAGCAGTTCTTC. Translating it yields CASSSGQGNYNEQFF. The chain is built from TRBV6-1 and TRBJ2-1; 9 positions agree with TRBD1. Looked up from germline, CDR1 is MNHNS and CDR2 is SASEGT. The CDR3 loop spans 15 amino acids. V lost 5 bases, J lost 3 bases, and 5 bases stayed unmatched.

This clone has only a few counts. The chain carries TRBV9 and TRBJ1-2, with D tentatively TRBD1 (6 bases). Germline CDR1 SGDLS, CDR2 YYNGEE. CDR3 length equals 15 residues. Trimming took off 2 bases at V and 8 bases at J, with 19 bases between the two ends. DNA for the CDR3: TGTGCCAGCAGCGTTGAGGGGGACCCTCTAAACGGCTACACCTTC. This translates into CASSVEGDPLNGYTF.

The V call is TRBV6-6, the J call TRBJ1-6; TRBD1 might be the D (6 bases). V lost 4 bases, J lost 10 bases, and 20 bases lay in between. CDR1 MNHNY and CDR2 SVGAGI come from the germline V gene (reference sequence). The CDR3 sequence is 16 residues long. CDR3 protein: CASSWTLSGAGSPLHF. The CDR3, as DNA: TGTGCCAGCAGTTGGACCCTATCAGGGGCAGGCTCACCCCTCCACTTT.

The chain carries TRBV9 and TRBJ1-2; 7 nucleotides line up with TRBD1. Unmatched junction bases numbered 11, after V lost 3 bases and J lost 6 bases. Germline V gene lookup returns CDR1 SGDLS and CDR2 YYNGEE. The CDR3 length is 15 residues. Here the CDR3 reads CASSATLGQTNGYTF. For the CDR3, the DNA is TGTGCCAGCAGCGCCACCCTGGGACAGACCAATGGCTACACCTTC.

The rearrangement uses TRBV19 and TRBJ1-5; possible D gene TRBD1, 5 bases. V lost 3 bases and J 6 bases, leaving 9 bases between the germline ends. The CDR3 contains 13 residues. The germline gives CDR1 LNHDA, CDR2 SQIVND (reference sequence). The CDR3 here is CASSIGGIQPQHF. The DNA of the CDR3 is TGTGCCAGTAGTATTGGGGGGATTCAGCCCCAGCATTTT.

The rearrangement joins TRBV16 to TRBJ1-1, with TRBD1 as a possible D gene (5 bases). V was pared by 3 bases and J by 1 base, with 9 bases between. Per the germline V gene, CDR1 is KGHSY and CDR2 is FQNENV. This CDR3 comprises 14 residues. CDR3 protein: CASSHAGPNTEAFF. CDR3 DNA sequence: TGTGCCAGCAGCCACGCAGGGCCGAACACTGAAGCTTTCTTT. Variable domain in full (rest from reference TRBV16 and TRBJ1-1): GEEVAQTPKHLVRGEGQKAKLYCAPIKGHSYVFWYQQVLKNEFKFLISFQNENVFDETGMPKERFSAKCLPNSPCSLEIQATKLEDSAVYFCASSHAGPNTEAFFGQGTRLTVV.

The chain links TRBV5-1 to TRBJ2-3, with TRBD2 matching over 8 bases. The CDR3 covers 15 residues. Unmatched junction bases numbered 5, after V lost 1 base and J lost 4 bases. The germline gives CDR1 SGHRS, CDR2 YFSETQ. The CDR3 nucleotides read TGCGCCAGCAGCTTGCCGGGGGGGCCATCAGATACGCAGTATTTT. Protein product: CASSLPGGPSDTQYF.